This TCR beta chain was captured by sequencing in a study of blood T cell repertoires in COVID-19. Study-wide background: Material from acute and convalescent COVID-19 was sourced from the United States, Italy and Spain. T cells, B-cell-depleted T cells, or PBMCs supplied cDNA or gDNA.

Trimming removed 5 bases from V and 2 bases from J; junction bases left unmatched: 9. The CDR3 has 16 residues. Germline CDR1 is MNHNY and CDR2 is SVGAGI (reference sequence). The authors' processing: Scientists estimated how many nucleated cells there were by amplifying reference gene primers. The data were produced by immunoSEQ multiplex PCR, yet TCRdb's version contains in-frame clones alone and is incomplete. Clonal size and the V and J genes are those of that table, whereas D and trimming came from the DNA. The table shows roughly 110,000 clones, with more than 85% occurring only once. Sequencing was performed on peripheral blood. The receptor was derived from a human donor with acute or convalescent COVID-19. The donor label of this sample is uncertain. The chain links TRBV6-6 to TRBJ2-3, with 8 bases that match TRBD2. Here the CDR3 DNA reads TGTGCCAGCAGTCGAACCGGGACTAGGTCCACAGATACGCAGTATTTT. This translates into CASSRTGTRSTDTQYF.